This TCR beta chain came from a study of T cells after yellow fever vaccination. Study-level background: Any fraction with a low cell number was prepared using SMART-Seq v4 Ultra Low Input.

The CDR3 loop spans 15 amino acids. The V gene's germline CDR1 is SGDLS and CDR2 YYNGEE. V lost 0 bases and J lost 5, with 15 bases in between. Comment on this clonotype: The antigen is unknown.

By 5'RACE template switching, TCR cDNA was produced, with a universal primer site and UMIs added in the process. TCRdb called the 5' RACE reads again in MiXCR, with one record for every CDR3 protein. The sample has some 390,000 distinct CDR3 sequences; approximately 18% are singletons. Study results and limitations: When the response was secondary, it was weaker but reached its peak faster, day 5 versus 15. The study re-detected most primary-vaccination clones after the booster (approximately 96% CD4, around 89% CD8).

This sequence originates from a man aged 18 to 30 who received the YFV17D yellow fever vaccine. The rearrangement uses TRBV9 and TRBJ2-7; D remains ambiguous. Here the sequenced sample was PBMCs, taken before the yellow fever booster vaccination. The CDR3 here is CASSVAHRPTDEQYF. DNA of the CDR3: TGTGCCAGCAGCGTAGCTCATCGGCCGACCGACGAGCAGTACTTC.